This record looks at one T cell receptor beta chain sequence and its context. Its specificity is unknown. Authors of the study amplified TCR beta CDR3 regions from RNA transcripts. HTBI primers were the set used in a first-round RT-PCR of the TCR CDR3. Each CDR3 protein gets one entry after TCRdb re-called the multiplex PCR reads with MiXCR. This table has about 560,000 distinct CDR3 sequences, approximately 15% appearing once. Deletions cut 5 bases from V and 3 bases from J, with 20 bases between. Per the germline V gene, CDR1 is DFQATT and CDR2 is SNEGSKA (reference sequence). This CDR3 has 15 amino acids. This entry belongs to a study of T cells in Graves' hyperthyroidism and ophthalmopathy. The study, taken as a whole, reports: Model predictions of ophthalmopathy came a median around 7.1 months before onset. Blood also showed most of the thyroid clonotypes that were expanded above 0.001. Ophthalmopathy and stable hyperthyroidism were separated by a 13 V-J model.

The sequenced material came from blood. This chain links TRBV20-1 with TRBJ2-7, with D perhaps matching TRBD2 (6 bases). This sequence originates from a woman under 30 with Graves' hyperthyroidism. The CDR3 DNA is TGCAGTGCTCCAAGGAAAGCACGGGGGTACTACGAGCAGTACTTC. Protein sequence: CSAPRKARGYYEQYF.